These 7 T cell receptor beta chains share one sample of origin, sequenced in a study of blood T cell repertoires in COVID-19. TCRdb's table, derived via immunoSEQ multiplex PCR, lists solely in-frame clones and lacks some. Seen here are around 40,000 clones, about 87% observed once, and the top ten hold around 24%. The sequenced sample was peripheral blood. The origin of the receptors is a man between 45 and 60 years old with active or convalescent COVID-19.

The chain is built from TRBV4-2 and TRBJ2-1; D is ambiguous. Germline CDR1 LGHNA, CDR2 YNFKEQ. Trimming took 1 base from V and 3 from J, leaving 10 bases between them. This CDR3 has 15 amino acids. The CDR3 region is CASSQGWNSYNEQFF. The CDR3 bases are TGTGCCAGCAGCCAAGGGTGGAACAGCTACAATGAGCAGTTCTTC.

The rearrangement links TRBV9 to TRBJ1-5; weak D call: TRBD1 (6 bases). Trimming took 0 bases from V and 5 from J, leaving 9 bases between them. Germline values: CDR1 SGDLS, CDR2 YYNGEE. The CDR3 totals 14 residues. The CDR3, as DNA: TGTGCCAGCAGCGTAGGGGGGCGGGATCAGCCCCAGCATTTT. This gives the protein CASSVGGRDQPQHF. The whole variable domain, remainder taken from reference TRBV9 and TRBJ1-5, is DSGVTQTPKHLITATGQRVTLRCSPRSGDLSVYWYQQSLDQGLQFLIQYYNGEERAKGNILERFSAQQFPDLHSELNLSSLELGDSALYFCASSVGGRDQPQHFGDGTRLSIL.

The chain recombines TRBV27 with TRBJ1-6; D unresolved. V shed 6 bases and J shed 0 bases, with 6 bases lying between them. The V gene's germline CDR1 is MNHEY and CDR2 SMNVEV (reference sequence). The CDR3 spans 14 residues. CDR3 in DNA: TGTGCCAGCAGGGTGAGCTCCTATAATTCACCCCTCCACTTT. Protein product: CASRVSSYNSPLHF.

The rearrangement links TRBV6-6 to TRBJ1-5; D is unclear. The CDR3 has 11 residues. Germline CDR1 is MNHNY and CDR2 is SVGAGI (reference sequence). Trimming stripped 8 bases from V and 7 bases from J, with 9 bases between. Written as DNA, the CDR3 is TGTGCCAGCGGGCACAAGCAGCCCCAGCATTTT. Translating gives CASGHKQPQHF.

This clone occurred once. This chain joins TRBV3-1 (or the pseudogene TRBV3-2) and TRBJ1-6, with 7 bases matching TRBD1. V lost 4 bases and J lost 7; bases outside the gene matches: 7. The germline CDR1 and CDR2 sequences are LGHDT and YNNKEL (reference sequence). This CDR3 spans 15 amino acids. The DNA of the CDR3 is TGTGCCAGCAGCCCACTGCGACAGGGAAATTCACCCCTCCACTTT. Protein product: CASSPLRQGNSPLHF.

The genes are TRBV7-6 and TRBJ2-2; D not certain. V lost 1 base and J lost 8, with 5 bases in between. This CDR3 contains 12 residues. Germline V CDR1 and CDR2: SGHVS, FNYEAQ. The CDR3 region is CASSLDGGELFF. CDR3 nucleotides: TGTGCCAGCAGCTTAGACGGGGGGGAGCTGTTTTTT.

The rearrangement joins TRBV19 to TRBJ1-3; D possibly corresponds to TRBD1 (5 bases). CDR3 length: 15 residues. Between the trimmed V and J ends, which lost 4 bases and 0 bases, there was a span of 10 bases. From germline, CDR1 is LNHDA and CDR2 SQIVND (reference sequence). In DNA form, the CDR3 reads TGTGCCAGTAGTACTCAGGACATCTCTGGAAACACCATATATTTT. This gives the protein CASSTQDISGNTIYF.